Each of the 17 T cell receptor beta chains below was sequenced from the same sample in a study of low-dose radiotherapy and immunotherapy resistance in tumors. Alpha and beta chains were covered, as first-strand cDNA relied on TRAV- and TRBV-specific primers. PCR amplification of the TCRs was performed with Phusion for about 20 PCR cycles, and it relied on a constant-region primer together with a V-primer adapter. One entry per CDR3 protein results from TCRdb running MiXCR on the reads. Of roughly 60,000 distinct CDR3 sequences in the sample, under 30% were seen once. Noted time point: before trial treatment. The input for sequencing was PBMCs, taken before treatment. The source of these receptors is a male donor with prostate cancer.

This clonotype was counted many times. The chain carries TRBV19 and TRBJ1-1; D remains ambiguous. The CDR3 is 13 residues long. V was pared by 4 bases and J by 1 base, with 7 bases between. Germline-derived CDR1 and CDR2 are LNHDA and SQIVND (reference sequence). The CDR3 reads CASSTLTNTEAFF. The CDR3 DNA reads TGTGCCAGTAGTACCCTGACGAACACTGAAGCTTTCTTT.

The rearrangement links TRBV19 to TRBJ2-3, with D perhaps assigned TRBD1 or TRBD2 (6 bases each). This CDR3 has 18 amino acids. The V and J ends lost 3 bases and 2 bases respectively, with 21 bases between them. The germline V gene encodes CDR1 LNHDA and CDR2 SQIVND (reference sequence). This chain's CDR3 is CASSMGYGGQANTDTQYF. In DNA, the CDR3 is TGTGCCAGTAGTATGGGCTACGGGGGCCAGGCGAACACAGATACGCAGTATTTT.

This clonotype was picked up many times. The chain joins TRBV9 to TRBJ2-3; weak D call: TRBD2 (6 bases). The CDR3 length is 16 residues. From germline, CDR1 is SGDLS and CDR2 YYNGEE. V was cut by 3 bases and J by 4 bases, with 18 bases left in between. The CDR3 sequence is CASSAEGPPSPDTQYF. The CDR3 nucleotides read TGTGCCAGCAGCGCGGAGGGGCCACCGTCCCCAGATACGCAGTATTTT. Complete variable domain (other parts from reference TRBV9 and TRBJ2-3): DSGVTQTPKHLITATGQRVTLRCSPRSGDLSVYWYQQSLDQGLQFLIQYYNGEERAKGNILERFSAQQFPDLHSELNLSSLELGDSALYFCASSAEGPPSPDTQYFGPGTRLTVL.

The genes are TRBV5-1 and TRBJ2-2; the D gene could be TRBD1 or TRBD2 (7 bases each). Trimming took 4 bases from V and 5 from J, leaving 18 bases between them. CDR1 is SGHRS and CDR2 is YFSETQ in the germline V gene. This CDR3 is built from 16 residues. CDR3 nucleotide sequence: TGCGCCAGCAGCCCCCCAGGCAGGGGGGGGACCGGGGAGCTGTTTTTT. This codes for CASSPPGRGGTGELFF.

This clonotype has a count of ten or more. This chain's CDR3 is CAWRGLRSSFF. The CDR3 bases are TGTGCCTGGAGAGGGCTGAGAAGTTCTTTCTTT. The V and J genes are TRBV30 and TRBJ1-1; D uncertain. The V gene lost 3 bases and the J gene lost 12 bases, with 14 bases spanning the gap. Germline V gene lookup returns CDR1 GTSNPN and CDR2 SVGIG (reference sequence). The CDR3 runs to 11 residues.

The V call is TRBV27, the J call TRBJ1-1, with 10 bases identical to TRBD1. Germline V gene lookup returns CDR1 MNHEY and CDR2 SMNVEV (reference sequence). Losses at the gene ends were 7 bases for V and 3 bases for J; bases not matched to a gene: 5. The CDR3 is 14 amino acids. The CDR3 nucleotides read TGTGCCAGCACCCTGACAGGGGGCTACACTGAAGCTTTCTTT. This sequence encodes CASTLTGGYTEAFF.

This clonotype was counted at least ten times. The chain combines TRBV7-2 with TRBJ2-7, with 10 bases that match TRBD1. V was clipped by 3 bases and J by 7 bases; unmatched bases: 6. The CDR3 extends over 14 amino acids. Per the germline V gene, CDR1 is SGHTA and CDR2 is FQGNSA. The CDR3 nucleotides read TGTGCCAGCAGCTTGGGACAGGGGAACTGGGAGCAGTACTTC. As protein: CASSLGQGNWEQYF.

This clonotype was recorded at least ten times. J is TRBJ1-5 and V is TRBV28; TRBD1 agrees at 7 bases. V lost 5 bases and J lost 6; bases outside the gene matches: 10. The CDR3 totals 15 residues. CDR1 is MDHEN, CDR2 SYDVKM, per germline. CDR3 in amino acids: CASSKALGQLQPQHF. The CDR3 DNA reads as TGTGCCAGCAGTAAAGCCTTGGGACAGCTTCAGCCCCAGCATTTT.

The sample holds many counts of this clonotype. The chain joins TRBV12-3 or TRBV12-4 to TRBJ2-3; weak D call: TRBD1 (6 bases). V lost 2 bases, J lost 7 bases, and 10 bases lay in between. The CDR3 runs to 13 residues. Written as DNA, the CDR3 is TGTGCCAGCAGTTTACAAGGGGGATATACGCAGTATTTT. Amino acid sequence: CASSLQGGYTQYF.

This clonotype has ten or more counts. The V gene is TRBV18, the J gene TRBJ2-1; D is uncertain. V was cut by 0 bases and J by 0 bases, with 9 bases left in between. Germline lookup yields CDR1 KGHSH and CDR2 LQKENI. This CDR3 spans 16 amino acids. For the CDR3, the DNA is TGTGCCAGCTCACCACCCCTAAAGGGCTCCTACAATGAGCAGTTCTTC. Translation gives CASSPPLKGSYNEQFF.

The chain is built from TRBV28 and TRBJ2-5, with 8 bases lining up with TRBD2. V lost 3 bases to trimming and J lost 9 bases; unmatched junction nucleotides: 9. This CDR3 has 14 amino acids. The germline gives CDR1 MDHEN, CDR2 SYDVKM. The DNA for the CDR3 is TGTGCCAGCAGTTTGGGCGCGGGGGGCCTCGCCCAGTACTTC. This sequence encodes CASSLGAGGLAQYF.

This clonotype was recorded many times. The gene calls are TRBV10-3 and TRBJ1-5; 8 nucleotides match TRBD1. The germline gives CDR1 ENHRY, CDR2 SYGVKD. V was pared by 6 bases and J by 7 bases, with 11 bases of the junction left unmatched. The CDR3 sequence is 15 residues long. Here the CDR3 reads CAISADRGEGQPQHF. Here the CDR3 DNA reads TGTGCCATCAGCGCCGACAGGGGAGAGGGGCAGCCCCAGCATTTT.

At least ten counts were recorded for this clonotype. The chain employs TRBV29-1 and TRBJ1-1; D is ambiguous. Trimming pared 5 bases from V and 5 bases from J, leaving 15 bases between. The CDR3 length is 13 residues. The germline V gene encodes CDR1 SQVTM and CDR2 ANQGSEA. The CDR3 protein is CSVSPAAVTEAFF. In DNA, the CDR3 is TGCAGCGTTAGTCCCGCCGCCGTGACTGAAGCTTTCTTT.

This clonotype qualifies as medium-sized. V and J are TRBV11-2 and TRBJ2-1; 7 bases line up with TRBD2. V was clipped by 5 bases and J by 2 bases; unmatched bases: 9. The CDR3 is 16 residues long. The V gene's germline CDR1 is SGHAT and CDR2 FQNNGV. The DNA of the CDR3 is TGTGCCAGCAGCCCCTCCTATGCGGGGGCCTACAATGAGCAGTTCTTC. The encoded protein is CASSPSYAGAYNEQFF.

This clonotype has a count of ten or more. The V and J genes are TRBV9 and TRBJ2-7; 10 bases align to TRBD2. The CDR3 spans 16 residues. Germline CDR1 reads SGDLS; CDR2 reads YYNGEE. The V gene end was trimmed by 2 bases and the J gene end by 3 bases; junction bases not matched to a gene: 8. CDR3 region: CASSVASGRPFYEQYF. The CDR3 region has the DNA TGTGCCAGCAGCGTGGCTAGCGGGAGACCTTTCTACGAGCAGTACTTC.

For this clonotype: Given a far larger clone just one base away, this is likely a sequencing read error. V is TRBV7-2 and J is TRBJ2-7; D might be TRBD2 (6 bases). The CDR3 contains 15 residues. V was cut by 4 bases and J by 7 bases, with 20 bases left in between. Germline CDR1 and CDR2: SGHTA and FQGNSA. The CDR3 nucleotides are TGTGCCAGCAGCTCCCGAGAAGGGACTTACAATGAGCAGTACTTC. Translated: CASSSREGTYNEQYF. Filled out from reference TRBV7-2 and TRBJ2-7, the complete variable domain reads GAGVSQSPSNKVTEKGKDVELRCDPISGHTALYWYRQSLGQGLEFLIYFQGNSAPDKSGLPSDRFSAERTGGSVSTLTIQRTQQEDSAVYLCASSSREGTYNEQYFGPGTRLTVT.

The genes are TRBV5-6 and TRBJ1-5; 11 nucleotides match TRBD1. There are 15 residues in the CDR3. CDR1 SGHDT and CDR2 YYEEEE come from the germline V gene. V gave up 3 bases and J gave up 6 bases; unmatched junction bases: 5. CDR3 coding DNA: TGTGCCAGCAGCTCGGACAGGGGGCTAGGTCAGCCCCAGCATTTT. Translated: CASSSDRGLGQPQHF.